The present T cell receptor (beta chain) was sequenced within a study of shared clonotypes between healthy human individuals. Whole-study results and caveats: In this cohort, only blood was sampled, and tissue repertoires likely differ.

The method was immunoSEQ multiplex PCR; TCRdb's version includes in-frame clones alone and lacks a portion of them. The table shows about 2,500,000 clones, with around 90% occurring only once. On this clone: Its antigen is not known.

From germline, CDR1 is SGHTA and CDR2 FQGNSA. The CDR3 is made up of 15 amino acids. V dropped 7 bases and J dropped 0 bases, with 15 bases sitting between them. Naive CD45RA+ and memory CD45RA-negative subsets were split from CD4+ cells. This clonotype originated in a man younger than 35 in good health. The rearrangement joins TRBV7-2 to TRBJ1-1; no reliable D call. The source material was naive CD4+ T cells sorted from blood. Subset defined: CD45RA+ positively selected. Here the CDR3 reads CASTQNGLMNTEAFF. CDR3 bases: TGTGCCAGCACCCAAAATGGGCTCATGAACACTGAAGCTTTCTTT.